Shown below are 26 T cell receptor beta chains from a single sample sequenced in a study of regulatory T cells in long-lasting Graves disease. Time point reported: persistent/refractory GD, antithyroid drugs over 5 years with positive TRAb. PBMCs provided the RNA from which the TCR library was made. iRepertoire HTBI primers and Arm-PCR of CDR3 regions built TCR beta libraries. Each CDR3 protein is one row after TCRdb ran MiXCR on the multiplex PCR reads. The sample contains 650,000 to 700,000 distinct CDR3 sequences, 25% to 30% of which appear only once. The sequencing used peripheral blood mononuclear cells (PBMCs), collected when the disease was refractory, from a patient treated with antithyroid drugs. All receptors come from a female donor with Graves disease.

The chain has TRBV7-2 and TRBJ2-7; a possible D gene is TRBD1 (5 bases). Germline lookup yields CDR1 SGHTA and CDR2 FQGNSA. The CDR3 length is 14 residues. The V end was cut by 5 bases, the J end by 3 bases, with 14 bases between. CDR3 protein: CASSAGRQNYEQYF. The CDR3 nucleotides are TGTGCCAGCAGCGCCGGGCGACAGAACTACGAGCAGTACTTC.

The sample holds many counts of this clonotype. The rearrangement uses TRBV6-2 or TRBV6-3 and TRBJ1-2; D uncertain. Trimming took 2 bases from V and 1 from J, leaving 8 bases between them. CDR1 and CDR2 from the germline V gene are MNHEY and SVGEGT. The CDR3 runs to 14 residues. The CDR3 is CASSYGISNYGYTF. The DNA of the CDR3 is TGTGCCAGCAGTTACGGGATTAGTAACTATGGCTACACCTTC.

This chain uses TRBV6-5 with TRBJ2-7; maybe TRBD1 (6 bases). V shed 1 base and J shed 0 bases, with 13 bases lying between them. This CDR3 is built from 16 residues. Germline CDR1 and CDR2: MNHEY and SVGAGI. The CDR3 DNA sequence: TGTGCCAGCAGTTACTACACAGGGCCCTACTCCTACGAGCAGTACTTC. Protein sequence: CASSYYTGPYSYEQYF.

The V call is TRBV10-1, the J call TRBJ2-1, with TRBD2 identical over 9 bases. V lost 2 bases, J lost 7 bases, and 6 bases stayed unmatched. CDR1 is WNHNN, CDR2 SYGVQD, per germline (reference sequence). The CDR3 length is 15 residues. CDR3 in DNA: TGCGCCAGCAGTGAGCTTAGCGGGAGCGGGAATGAGCAGTTCTTC. It yields the protein CASSELSGSGNEQFF.

This clonotype occurred a few times. The chain joins TRBV28 to TRBJ1-5; D remains unclear. Trimming pared 6 bases from V and 5 bases from J, leaving 17 bases between. This CDR3 region has 15 residues. Germline values: CDR1 MDHEN, CDR2 SYDVKM. CDR3 nucleotide sequence: TGTGCCAGCAGCCCCGATGGAGCCGGTGATCAGCCCCAGCATTTT. It is translated as CASSPDGAGDQPQHF.

This clonotype has a handful of counts. At one end the junction does not follow the germline gene, possibly because of a read error. V is TRBV4-1 and J is TRBJ1-3, with D tentatively TRBD1 (5 bases). The CDR3 has 15 residues. Per germline, CDR1 MGHRA and CDR2 YSYEKL. The CDR3 loop reads CASSQDPGSGNTMYF. The CDR3 nucleotides are TGCGCCAGCAGCCAAGATCCAGGGAGCGGAAACACCATGTATTTT.

This clonotype has more than one count but fewer than ten. The CDR3 bases are TGTGCCAGCAGCCCCGGGGGGGACGTCTATGGCTACACCTTC. As protein: CASSPGGDVYGYTF. The chain joins TRBV7-3 to TRBJ1-2; tentatively, D is TRBD1 (5 bases). Trimming took 5 bases from V and 4 from J, leaving 14 bases between them. The CDR3 covers 14 residues. CDR1 is SGHTA and CDR2 is FQGTGA in the germline V gene.

The chain combines TRBV15 with TRBJ2-1; TRBD2 aligns across 8 bases. The V gene end was trimmed by 5 bases and the J gene end by 6 bases; junction bases not matched to a gene: 3. Germline CDR1 and CDR2: LNHNV and YYDKDF (reference sequence). This CDR3 comprises 13 residues. CDR3: CATSATSGNEQFF. The CDR3 nucleotides are TGTGCCACCAGCGCCACTAGCGGCAATGAGCAGTTCTTC.

This clonotype occurred once. The V and J genes are TRBV12-3 or TRBV12-4 and TRBJ1-5; no reliable D call. The CDR3 loop spans 15 amino acids. Trimming took off 3 bases at V and 0 bases at J, with 9 bases between the two ends. This CDR3 is CASSFMSDSNQPQHF. DNA for the CDR3: TGTGCCAGCAGTTTTATGTCGGATAGCAATCAGCCCCAGCATTTT.

This clonotype came up a few times. The chain couples TRBV29-1 to TRBJ1-2; 7 bases are a match to TRBD1. Germline CDR1 SQVTM, CDR2 ANQGSEA. V was clipped by 0 bases and J by 5 bases; unmatched bases: 6. The CDR3 covers 14 residues. The CDR3 DNA is TGCAGCGTTGAAGATAGGGACAGCCTTTATGGCTACACCTTC. Protein product: CSVEDRDSLYGYTF.

V is TRBV19 and J is TRBJ2-2; D uncertain. The V end lost 3 bases, the J end lost 6 bases, and 5 bases lay between the germline ends. The CDR3 totals 12 residues. CDR1 and CDR2 (germline): LNHDA, SQIVND (reference sequence). The CDR3 is CASSIVPGELFF. CDR3 nucleotides: TGTGCCAGTAGTATTGTTCCCGGGGAGCTGTTTTTT.

This clonotype occurred a few times. The rearrangement links TRBV7-2 to TRBJ2-2, with D possibly TRBD2 on 6 matching bases. The CDR3 is 14 amino acids. The V gene lost 8 bases and the J gene lost 6 bases, with 16 bases spanning the gap. CDR1 and CDR2 (germline): SGHTA, FQGNSA. The CDR3, as DNA: TGTGCCAGCTGCCGTGCAGCGGGCTCCGGGGAGCTGTTTTTT. This encodes CASCRAAGSGELFF.

The chain couples TRBV9 to TRBJ2-1, with no clear D. The V and J ends lost 0 bases and 5 bases respectively, with 6 bases between them. Germline V gives CDR1 SGDLS, CDR2 YYNGEE. The length of the CDR3 is 13 residues. The CDR3 spells CASSVGNNNEQFF. The DNA of the CDR3 is TGTGCCAGCAGCGTAGGCAACAACAATGAGCAGTTCTTC.

The chain has TRBV29-1 and TRBJ1-2; D unclear. The germline CDR1 and CDR2 sequences are SQVTM and ANQGSEA. Trimming shortened V by 3 bases and J by 3 bases, and 14 bases separated the two germline ends. CDR3 length: 14 residues. CDR3 nucleotide sequence: TGCAGCGTTGACGTACGGGAGGGATACTATGGCTACACCTTC. It is translated as CSVDVREGYYGYTF.

The CDR3 nucleotides read TGTGCCTGGAGGATACAGGGAAACCGAAACTATGGCTACACCTTC. It is translated as CAWRIQGNRNYGYTF. The chain has TRBV30 and TRBJ1-2; a possible D gene is TRBD1 (6 bases). The V end was cut by 3 bases, the J end by 2 bases, with 16 bases between. Germline CDR1 and CDR2: GTSNPN and SVGIG (reference sequence). The CDR3 runs 15 residues.

This clonotype occurred a few times. V gene TRBV28 combines with J gene TRBJ1-5; no firm D call. Trimming took 3 bases from V and 8 from J, leaving 5 bases between them. There are 11 residues in the CDR3. Germline-derived CDR1 and CDR2 are MDHEN and SYDVKM. CDR3 bases: TGTGCCAGCAGTTTGTCTGAGCCCCAGCATTTT. Translating gives CASSLSEPQHF.

V and J are TRBV7-9 and TRBJ2-7; the D is unclear. Germline V CDR1 and CDR2: SEHNR, FQNEAQ (reference sequence). V was trimmed by 5 bases and J by 6 bases, leaving 17 bases between them. This CDR3 spans 14 amino acids. CDR3: CASSVPGLDPEQYF. DNA of the CDR3: TGTGCCAGCAGCGTACCGGGCCTTGACCCCGAGCAGTACTTC.

Remarks on this clonotype: The junction differs from germline at one of its ends, possibly a read error. V is TRBV12-3 or TRBV12-4 and J is TRBJ2-5; no firm D call. There are 13 residues in the CDR3. CDR3 nucleotides: TGTGTCAGCAGTCCACAAGGGTACGAGACCCAGTACTTC. Protein sequence: CVSSPQGYETQYF.

V is TRBV19 and J is TRBJ1-6; D unresolved. The CDR3 contains 13 residues. Germline CDR1 reads LNHDA; CDR2 reads SQIVND (reference sequence). V gave up 1 base and J gave up 10 bases, with 8 bases separating them. The CDR3 nucleotides are TGTGCCAGTAGTATAGTCCCTGGCTCACCCCTCCACTTT. Residues: CASSIVPGSPLHF.

This chain connects TRBV11-2 to TRBJ1-6; TRBD1 agrees at 7 bases. This CDR3 region has 14 residues. Germline trimming cut 5 bases from V and 8 bases from J; bases unmatched to any gene: 6. From germline, CDR1 is SGHAT and CDR2 FQNNGV. The CDR3 DNA reads as TGTGCCAGCAGCACTAGACAGGGTTATTCACCCCTCCACTTT. Translating it yields CASSTRQGYSPLHF.

J is TRBJ1-2 and V is TRBV11-2; D is undetermined. CDR3 length: 13 residues. Per the germline V gene, CDR1 is SGHAT and CDR2 is FQNNGV. Trimming shortened V by 0 bases and J by 4 bases, and 6 bases separated the two germline ends. The CDR3 spells CASSLDHSYGYTF. CDR3 nucleotides: TGTGCCAGCAGCTTAGATCACAGCTATGGCTACACCTTC.

This clonotype was seen only a few times. The rearrangement uses TRBV30 and TRBJ1-2; D unresolved. Germline CDR1 reads GTSNPN; CDR2 reads SVGIG (reference sequence). This CDR3 is 15 amino acids long. V dropped 3 bases and J dropped 0 bases, with 14 bases sitting between them. DNA for the CDR3: TGTGCCTGGAGCCCCCGGAGGGAAGCTAACTATGGCTACACCTTC. Its protein product is CAWSPRREANYGYTF.

This clonotype has only a few counts. The rearrangement links TRBV12-3 or TRBV12-4 to TRBJ2-7; either TRBD1 or TRBD2 may fit D (5 bases each). V lost 4 bases and J 1 base, leaving 17 bases between the germline ends. This CDR3 comprises 16 residues. CDR3 bases: TGTGCCAGCAGTTACAAGTTGGGACGGAAATCCTACGAGCAGTACTTC. Its translation: CASSYKLGRKSYEQYF.

This clonotype was seen only a few times. The J gene is TRBJ2-2, the V gene TRBV6-1; D gene unclear. Germline CDR1 is MNHNS and CDR2 is SASEGT. Between the trimmed V and J ends, which lost 9 bases and 4 bases, there was a span of 24 bases. CDR3 length: 17 residues. DNA of the CDR3: TGTGCCAGTTGTTTTCACTCCCAAAACCATCTCACCGGGGAGCTGTTTTTT. Translated, it gives CASCFHSQNHLTGELFF.

Regarding this clonotype: Given a much more abundant clone one base away, this may be a read error. The chain employs TRBV6-1 and TRBJ1-1; D unclear. V dropped 8 bases and J dropped 0 bases, with 13 bases sitting between them. CDR1 and CDR2 (germline): MNHNS, SASEGT. The CDR3 contains 14 residues. CDR3 protein: CASRTLSMNTEAFF. DNA for the CDR3: TGTGCCAGCCGGACGCTATCGATGAACACTGAAGCTTTCTTT.

J is TRBJ1-4 and V is TRBV27, with TRBD1 matching over 7 bases. CDR1 is MNHEY, CDR2 SMNVEV, per germline (reference sequence). J was trimmed by 7 bases and V by 5 bases; bases with no gene match: 7. The CDR3 covers 14 residues. The CDR3 is CASSVDRVGEKLFF. The CDR3 DNA is TGTGCCAGCAGTGTAGACAGGGTTGGTGAAAAACTGTTTTTT.